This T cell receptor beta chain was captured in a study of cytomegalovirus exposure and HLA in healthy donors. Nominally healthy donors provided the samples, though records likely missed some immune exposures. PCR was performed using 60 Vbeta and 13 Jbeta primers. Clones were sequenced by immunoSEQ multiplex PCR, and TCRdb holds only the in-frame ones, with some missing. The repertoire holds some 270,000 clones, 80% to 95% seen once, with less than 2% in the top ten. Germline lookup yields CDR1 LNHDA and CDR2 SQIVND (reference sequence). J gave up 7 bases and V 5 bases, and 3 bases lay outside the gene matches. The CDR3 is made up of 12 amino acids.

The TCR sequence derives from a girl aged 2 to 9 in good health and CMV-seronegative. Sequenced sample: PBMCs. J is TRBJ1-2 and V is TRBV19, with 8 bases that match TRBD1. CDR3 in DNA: TGTGCCAGTAGTCCGGACAGGGTTGGCTACACCTTC. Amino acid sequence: CASSPDRVGYTF. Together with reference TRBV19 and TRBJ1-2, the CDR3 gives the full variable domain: DGGITQSPKYLFRKEGQNVTLSCEQNLNHDAMYWYRQDPGQGLRLIYYSQIVNDFQKGDIAEGYSVSREKKESFPLTVTSAQKNPTAFYLCASSPDRVGYTFGSGTRLTVV.